Listed here are 24 T cell receptor beta chains from one sample, sequenced in a study of blood T cell repertoires in COVID-19. Clones were sequenced by immunoSEQ multiplex PCR, and TCRdb holds only the in-frame ones, with some missing. The data hold about 130,000 clones, with roughly 84% observed a single time. The sample was peripheral blood. The receptors shown here come from a man in his 60s with acute or convalescent COVID-19.

This chain uses TRBV29-1 with TRBJ2-5, with 15 bases aligning to TRBD2. Trimming cost V 2 bases and J 5 bases; bases outside gene matches: 6. The CDR3 sequence is 16 residues long. CDR1 is SQVTM and CDR2 is ANQGSEA in the germline V gene. CDR3 sequence: CSVEPGLAGGWETQYF. The CDR3 DNA is TGCAGCGTTGAACCTGGACTAGCGGGAGGGTGGGAGACCCAGTACTTC. Using reference TRBV29-1 and TRBJ2-5 for the parts outside the CDR3, the full variable domain is SAVISQKPSRDICQRGTSLTIQCQVDSQVTMMFWYRQQPGQSLTLIATANQGSEATYESGFVIDKFPISRPNLTFSTLTVSNMSPEDSSIYLCSVEPGLAGGWETQYFGPGTRLLVL.

The CDR3 nucleotides are TGTGCCAGCAGTTACTCGGTTGACAGCAACACTGAAGCTTTCTTT. Protein sequence: CASSYSVDSNTEAFF. The J gene is TRBJ1-1, the V gene TRBV6-5; possibly TRBD1 for D (5 bases). This CDR3 has 15 residues. V was trimmed by 0 bases and J by 2 bases, leaving 10 bases between them. Germline V gives CDR1 MNHEY, CDR2 SVGAGI.

The chain combines TRBV18 with TRBJ2-5; 9 nucleotides align to TRBD2. Germline trimming cut 1 base from V and 2 bases from J; bases unmatched to any gene: 8. CDR1 and CDR2 (germline): KGHSH, LQKENI. The CDR3 consists of 17 residues. The CDR3 loop reads CASSPLKLTSGQETQYF. DNA for the CDR3: TGTGCCAGCTCACCACTAAAATTGACTAGCGGACAAGAGACCCAGTACTTC.

This chain connects TRBV9 to TRBJ1-1; TRBD1 aligns across 8 bases. The length of the CDR3 is 15 residues. CDR1 SGDLS and CDR2 YYNGEE come from the germline V gene. The V gene end was trimmed by 4 bases and the J gene end by 1 base; junction bases not matched to a gene: 6. DNA of the CDR3: TGTGCCAGCAGCACACTAGGGACAGGGAACACTGAAGCTTTCTTT. Translation: CASSTLGTGNTEAFF.

V gene TRBV6-6 combines with J gene TRBJ1-5; possible D gene TRBD1, 6 bases. The V gene's germline CDR1 is MNHNY and CDR2 SVGAGI (reference sequence). The length of the CDR3 is 15 residues. V lost 0 bases to trimming and J lost 5 bases, with 11 bases between them. CDR3 residues: CASSYSRGGDQPQHF. The CDR3 nucleotides are TGTGCCAGCAGTTACTCGAGGGGGGGAGATCAGCCCCAGCATTTT.

The genes are TRBV4-1 and TRBJ1-1; 7 bases are a match to TRBD1. The V and J ends lost 0 bases and 1 base, in that order; junction bases with no gene match: 11. CDR3 size: 18 residues. Germline lookup yields CDR1 MGHRA and CDR2 YSYEKL. DNA for the CDR3: TGCGCCAGCAGCCAAGAAAGGGGGCGAGTGGGGAGGAACACTGAAGCTTTCTTT. Its protein product is CASSQERGRVGRNTEAFF.

This clone was counted between two and nine times. DNA of the CDR3: TGTGCCAGCACCACGGGACTAGCGGCCAATGAGCAGTTCTTC. Encoded protein: CASTTGLAANEQFF. The chain employs TRBV2 and TRBJ2-1; 11 bases map to TRBD2. V lost 7 bases, J lost 6 bases, and 5 bases stayed unmatched. CDR1 is SNHLY and CDR2 is FYNNEI in the germline V gene. The CDR3 totals 14 residues.

The V call is TRBV24-1, the J call TRBJ2-5; 8 nucleotides match TRBD1. Germline V CDR1 and CDR2: KGHDR, SFDVKD. V dropped 4 bases and J dropped 2; count of bases not matched to a gene: 8. There are 16 residues in the CDR3. CDR3 in amino acids: CATSDRGQGAQETQYF. As DNA, the CDR3 is TGTGCCACCAGTGACCGTGGACAGGGAGCACAAGAGACCCAGTACTTC.

The table lists this clone with a few counts. The genes are TRBV7-9 and TRBJ2-1, with 13 bases fitting TRBD2. This CDR3 spans 15 amino acids. With V trimmed by 4 bases and J by 8 bases, 5 bases remained unmatched. Germline V gene lookup returns CDR1 SEHNR and CDR2 FQNEAQ (reference sequence). For the CDR3, the DNA is TGTGCCAGCAGCTCTGGGACTAGCGGGAACTATGAGCAGTTCTTC. Translating gives CASSSGTSGNYEQFF.

The chain joins TRBV3-1 (or the pseudogene TRBV3-2) to TRBJ2-3; 9 nucleotides line up with TRBD2. This CDR3 is built from 17 residues. CDR1 is LGHDT, CDR2 YNNKEL, per germline (reference sequence). Unmatched junction bases numbered 13, after V lost 3 bases and J lost 6 bases. CDR3 nucleotide sequence: TGTGCCAGCAGCCACCTCAGTTTAGCGGGGGCCACGGATACGCAGTATTTT. Protein sequence: CASSHLSLAGATDTQYF.

The chain uses TRBV18 and TRBJ1-2; a weak D match, TRBD1 (5 bases). This CDR3 contains 13 residues. V lost 5 bases and J 0 bases, leaving 7 bases between the germline ends. The germline CDR1 and CDR2 sequences are KGHSH and LQKENI. The CDR3 DNA is TGTGCCAGCTCAACAGGAGCTAACTATGGCTACACCTTC. Translated, it gives CASSTGANYGYTF.

The genes are TRBV7-9 and TRBJ1-4; no definite D call. Trimming pared 4 bases from V and 2 bases from J, leaving 17 bases between. CDR1 SEHNR and CDR2 FQNEAQ come from the germline V gene (reference sequence). CDR3 length: 17 residues. CDR3 in DNA: TGTGCCAGCAGCTCCGCGGTGGGTGCGGGGACTAATGAAAAACTGTTTTTT. It is translated as CASSSAVGAGTNEKLFF. The full variable domain, with the rest looked up from reference TRBV7-9 and TRBJ1-4, is DTGVSQNPRHKITKRGQNVTFRCDPISEHNRLYWYRQTLGQGPEFLTYFQNEAQLEKSRLLSDRFSAERPKGSFSTLEIQRTEQGDSAMYLCASSSAVGAGTNEKLFFGSGTQLSVL.

Comment on this clone: Other DNA sequences in the same sample also yield this CDR3. The rearrangement joins TRBV19 to TRBJ1-2; D gene uncertain. CDR1 and CDR2 (germline): LNHDA, SQIVND (reference sequence). CDR3 size: 13 residues. V was clipped by 3 bases and J by 1 base, with 6 bases between them. The CDR3 sequence: CASSIGGNYGYTF. The CDR3 DNA is TGTGCCAGTAGTATTGGAGGTAACTATGGCTACACCTTC.

The chain has TRBV6-5 and TRBJ1-4; 7 bases fit TRBD1. Germline trimming cut 6 bases from V and 6 bases from J; bases unmatched to any gene: 7. CDR3 length: 14 amino acids. The germline gives CDR1 MNHEY, CDR2 SVGAGI. DNA for the CDR3: TGTGCCAGCAGCGGACTCAGGGGGGATGAAAAACTGTTTTTT. This encodes CASSGLRGDEKLFF.

V is TRBV7-3 and J is TRBJ2-7, with D tentatively TRBD1 (6 bases). Germline assignment: CDR1 SGHTA and CDR2 FQGTGA. V was shortened by 0 bases and J by 7 bases, with 10 bases between the two germline ends. The CDR3 runs to 13 residues. The CDR3 DNA reads TGTGCCAGCAGCTTAACGCCCGGGACAGAGCAGTACTTC. It yields the protein CASSLTPGTEQYF.

This chain uses TRBV7-6 with TRBJ2-2, with D perhaps matching TRBD1 (5 bases). Germline loops: CDR1 SGHVS, CDR2 FNYEAQ. V was cut by 1 base and J by 1 base, with 10 bases left in between. The CDR3 is made up of 16 amino acids. The CDR3 loop is CASSLVPGLNTGELFF. CDR3 DNA: TGTGCCAGCAGCTTAGTTCCAGGGTTGAACACCGGGGAGCTGTTTTTT.

The chain employs TRBV5-1 and TRBJ1-5; 10 bases are shared with TRBD1. Germline V gene data show CDR1 as SGHRS and CDR2 as YFSETQ. The length of the CDR3 is 15 residues. J gave up 6 bases and V 4 bases, and 7 bases lay outside the gene matches. CDR3 loop: CASSPGTGVSQPQHF. The CDR3, as DNA: TGCGCCAGCAGCCCCGGGACAGGGGTGAGTCAGCCCCAGCATTTT.

This sequence joins TRBV10-3 and TRBJ1-1; TRBD1 is a possible D gene (5 bases). Germline-derived CDR1 and CDR2 are ENHRY and SYGVKD. The CDR3 runs to 13 residues. The V end lost 0 bases, the J end lost 11 bases, and 13 bases lay between the germline ends. The CDR3 reads CAISESGELAAFF. The CDR3 bases are TGTGCCATCAGTGAGTCGGGGGAACTAGCGGCTTTCTTT.

The V call is TRBV5-6, the J call TRBJ1-6; D is perhaps TRBD1 (5 bases). The CDR3 consists of 15 residues. Between the trimmed V and J ends, which lost 4 bases and 7 bases, there was a span of 15 bases. Germline-derived CDR1 and CDR2 are SGHDT and YYEEEE. CDR3 coding DNA: TGTGCCAGCAGCCCTGGGGCCCCTTGGAATTCACCCCTCCACTTT. This codes for CASSPGAPWNSPLHF.

This chain uses TRBV4-1 with TRBJ1-6, with D possibly TRBD1 on 5 matching bases. From germline, CDR1 is MGHRA and CDR2 YSYEKL. The V gene lost 8 bases and the J gene lost 9 bases, with 17 bases spanning the gap. The CDR3 spans 14 residues. The CDR3 DNA reads as TGCGCCAGCGGGGCGGGGGAGGCGAGTTCACCCCTCCACTTT. Translated, it gives CASGAGEASSPLHF.

The CDR3 region is CASSILGALGYTF. CDR3 coding DNA: TGTGCCAGTAGTATCCTGGGGGCGCTTGGCTACACCTTC. V is TRBV19 and J is TRBJ1-2; the D gene is possibly TRBD1 (6 bases). Germline V gene data show CDR1 as LNHDA and CDR2 as SQIVND (reference sequence). This CDR3 region has 13 residues. Trimming took off 3 bases at V and 7 bases at J, with 12 bases between the two ends. Full variable domain (rest looked up from reference TRBV19 and TRBJ1-2): DGGITQSPKYLFRKEGQNVTLSCEQNLNHDAMYWYRQDPGQGLRLIYYSQIVNDFQKGDIAEGYSVSREKKESFPLTVTSAQKNPTAFYLCASSILGALGYTFGSGTRLTVV.

The chain employs TRBV5-1 and TRBJ2-7; D might be TRBD1 (5 bases). The germline V gene has CDR1 SGHRS and CDR2 YFSETQ. Trimming removed 2 bases from V and 2 bases from J, with 11 bases in between. This CDR3 comprises 14 residues. CDR3 residues: CASSLWQGPYEQYF. CDR3 coding DNA: TGCGCCAGCAGCTTATGGCAGGGCCCCTACGAGCAGTACTTC.

The genes are TRBV5-1 and TRBJ2-3; 11 bases match TRBD2. This CDR3 comprises 15 residues. Trimming took 7 bases from V and 2 from J; bases not matched to a gene: 6. Germline V gene lookup returns CDR1 SGHRS and CDR2 YFSETQ. The CDR3 reads CASSHSGGATDTQYF. The CDR3 bases are TGCGCCAGCTCACATAGCGGGGGGGCCACAGATACGCAGTATTTT.

J is TRBJ1-5 and V is TRBV5-1, with TRBD1 matching over 8 bases. The CDR3 spans 16 residues. With V trimmed by 4 bases and J by 0 bases, 6 bases remained unmatched. The germline CDR1 and CDR2 sequences are SGHRS and YFSETQ. The CDR3 loop is CASSLGTGNSNQPQHF. CDR3 nucleotide sequence: TGCGCCAGCAGCCTCGGGACAGGCAATAGCAATCAGCCCCAGCATTTT. Full variable domain (remainder filled in from reference TRBV5-1 and TRBJ1-5): KAGVTQTPRYLIKTRGQQVTLSCSPISGHRSVSWYQQTPGQGLQFLFEYFSETQRNKGNFPGRFSGRQFSNSRSEMNVSTLELGDSALYLCASSLGTGNSNQPQHFGDGTRLSIL.